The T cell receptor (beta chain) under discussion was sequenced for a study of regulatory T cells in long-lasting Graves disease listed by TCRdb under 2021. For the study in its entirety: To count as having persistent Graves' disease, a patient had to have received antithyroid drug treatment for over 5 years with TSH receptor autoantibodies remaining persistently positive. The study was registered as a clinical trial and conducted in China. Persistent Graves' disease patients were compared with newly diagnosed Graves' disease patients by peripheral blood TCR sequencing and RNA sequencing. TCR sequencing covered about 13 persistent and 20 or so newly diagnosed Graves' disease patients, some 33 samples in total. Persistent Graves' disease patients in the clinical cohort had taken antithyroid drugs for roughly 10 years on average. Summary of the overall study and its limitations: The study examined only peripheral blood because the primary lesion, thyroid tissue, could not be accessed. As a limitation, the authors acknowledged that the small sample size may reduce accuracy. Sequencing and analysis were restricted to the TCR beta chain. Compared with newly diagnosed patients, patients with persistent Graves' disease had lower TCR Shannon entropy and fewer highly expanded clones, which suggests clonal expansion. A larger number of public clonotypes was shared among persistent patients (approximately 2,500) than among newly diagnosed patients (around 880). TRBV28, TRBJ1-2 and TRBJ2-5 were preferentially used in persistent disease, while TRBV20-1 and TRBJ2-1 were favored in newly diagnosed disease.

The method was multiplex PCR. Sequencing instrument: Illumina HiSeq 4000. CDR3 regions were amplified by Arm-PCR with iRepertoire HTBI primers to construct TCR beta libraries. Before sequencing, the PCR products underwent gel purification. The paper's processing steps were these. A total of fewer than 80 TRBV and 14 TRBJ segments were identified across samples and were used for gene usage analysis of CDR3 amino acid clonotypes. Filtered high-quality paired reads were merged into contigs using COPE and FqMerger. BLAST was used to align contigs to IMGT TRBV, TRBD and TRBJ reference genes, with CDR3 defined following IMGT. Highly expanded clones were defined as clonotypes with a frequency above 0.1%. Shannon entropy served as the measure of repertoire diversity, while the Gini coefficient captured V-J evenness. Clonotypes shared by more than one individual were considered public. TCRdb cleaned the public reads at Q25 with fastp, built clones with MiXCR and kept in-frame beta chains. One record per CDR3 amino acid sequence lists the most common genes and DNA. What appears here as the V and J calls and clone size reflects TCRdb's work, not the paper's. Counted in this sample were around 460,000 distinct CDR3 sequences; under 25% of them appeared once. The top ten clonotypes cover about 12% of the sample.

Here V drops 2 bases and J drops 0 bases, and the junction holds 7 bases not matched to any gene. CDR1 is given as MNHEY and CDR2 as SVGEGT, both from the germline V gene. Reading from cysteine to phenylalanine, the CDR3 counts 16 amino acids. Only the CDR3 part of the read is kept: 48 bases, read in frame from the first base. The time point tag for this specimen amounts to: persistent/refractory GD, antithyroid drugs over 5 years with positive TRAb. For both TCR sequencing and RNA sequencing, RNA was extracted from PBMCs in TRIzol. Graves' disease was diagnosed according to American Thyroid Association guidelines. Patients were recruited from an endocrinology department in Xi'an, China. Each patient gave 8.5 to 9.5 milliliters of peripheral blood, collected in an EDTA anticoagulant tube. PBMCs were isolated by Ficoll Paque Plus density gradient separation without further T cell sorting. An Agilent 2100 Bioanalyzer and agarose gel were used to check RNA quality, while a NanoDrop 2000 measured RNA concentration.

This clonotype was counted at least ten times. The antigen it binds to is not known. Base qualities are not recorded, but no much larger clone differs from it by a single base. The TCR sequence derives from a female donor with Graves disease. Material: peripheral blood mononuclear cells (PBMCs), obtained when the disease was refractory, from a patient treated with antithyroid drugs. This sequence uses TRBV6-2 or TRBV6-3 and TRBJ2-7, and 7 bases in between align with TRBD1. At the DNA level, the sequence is TGTGCCAGCAGTTACCCCGGGACAGAAGCCTCCTACGAGCAGTACTTC. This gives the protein CASSYPGTEASYEQYF.